Following are 3 T cell receptor beta chains from one sample sequenced in a study of T cells in Graves' hyperthyroidism and ophthalmopathy. Template material for amplifying TCR beta CDR3 regions consisted of RNA transcripts. With the HTBI primer set, the TCR CDR3 went through a first round of RT-PCR. Via MiXCR, TCRdb re-called the multiplex PCR reads, giving one row per CDR3 protein. Among approximately 870,000 distinct CDR3 sequences listed, 38% were seen once. The specimen sequenced was blood. The receptors come from a man younger than 30 with Graves' hyperthyroidism.

This clonotype showed up many times. The chain recombines TRBV29-1 with TRBJ1-1; no clear D gene. Trimming removed 6 bases from V and 1 base from J, with 12 bases in between. Germline V gene lookup returns CDR1 SQVTM and CDR2 ANQGSEA. The CDR3 is made up of 13 amino acids. CDR3 sequence: CSVTDTRNTEAFF. The CDR3 region has the DNA TGCAGCGTAACAGACACAAGGAACACTGAAGCTTTCTTT.

V gene TRBV20-1 combines with J gene TRBJ2-7; D perhaps matches TRBD1 (5 bases). This CDR3 is 15 amino acids long. Trimming took 0 bases from V and 1 from J, leaving 13 bases between them. Germline-derived CDR1 and CDR2 are DFQATT and SNEGSKA (reference sequence). The CDR3 DNA reads as TGCAGTGCTAGAGACCCAGGGAAGCAGTCCTACGAGCAGTACTTC. Amino acids: CSARDPGKQSYEQYF.

Of note for this clonotype: This sequence may be a read error, since a much larger clone differs from it by one base. The chain is built from TRBV7-9 and TRBJ1-1, with D unclear. The CDR3 is made up of 13 amino acids. The V gene's germline CDR1 is SEHNR and CDR2 FQNEAQ (reference sequence). V dropped 3 bases and J dropped 7 bases, with 12 bases sitting between them. CDR3 nucleotides: TGTGCCAGCAGCTTGGGCCTGGTGGGTGAAGCTTTCTTT. Amino acid sequence: CASSLGLVGEAFF.